The present T cell receptor (beta chain) was sequenced within a study of blood T cells in healthy people across ages. Study-level results: A greater number of naive CD4+ cells and higher diversity distinguished long-lived donors from aged donors.

As to this clonotype: Antigen specificity is unknown. In this CDR3 the conserved last residue, phenylalanine or tryptophan, is missing, so a read error is likely. No DNA is shown, since the ends of the CDR3 on it are uncertain; the CDR3 is the one TCRdb lists.

Sample-barcoded 5' priming and a J-beta primer mix drove a second PCR of roughly 7 to 11 cycles. TCRdb reprocessed the 5' RACE reads with MiXCR, giving one entry per CDR3 protein. The data show roughly 800,000 distinct CDR3 sequences, about 55% seen once. Germline assignment: CDR1 SEHNR and CDR2 FQNEAQ (reference sequence). The CDR3 has 15 residues if both end residues are counted. This clonotype was obtained from a man older than 75 in good health. Material for sequencing was blood. The rearrangement uses TRBV7-9 and TRBJ2-1; TRBD1 reflects the table's D call only, with no check against the DNA. CDR3 protein: CASSLAGRGNNEQFI.